This T cell receptor (beta chain) was sequenced during a study of CD8+CD57+ T cells in acquired aplastic anemia (dated by TCRdb to the late 2010s). Regarding the study in general: DNA extracted from sorted CD4+ and CD8+ cells had a mean of around 3.3 ug, with a range of 0.2 to 27.4 ug. Mean read counts for healthy donor samples were some 10 million for CD4+ cells and under 14 million for CD8+ cells.

In the study, sorted CD4+ and CD8+ blood T cells from patients with severe aplastic anemia and from healthy subjects underwent deep sequencing of TCR repertoires. Ficoll-Paque density gradient centrifugation was used to isolate peripheral blood mononuclear cells. Before DNA extraction, CD4+ and CD8+ T cells were sorted by FACS or by magnetic beads. In the case of this clonotype: Its target antigen remains unknown. Base qualities are not provided; no much larger clone lies one nucleotide away.

Overall study outcomes, separate from this receptor: About 29 CD8+ CDR3 sequences were found to be shared between patients and controls, but these sequences appeared to be highly expressed in patients and within the immunodominant clones of the patients. Patients and healthy controls showed no significant difference in CD8+ Simpson's diversity (P=0.060).

TCR beta VDJ combination and CDR3 sequence profiling used genomic DNA as the template. An Illumina HiSeq 2000 was used for TCR repertoire sequencing. The authors' analysis ran thus. TRBV/TRBJ rearrangement plots, CDR3 size and DJ length profiles, and Simpson's diversity index were used to evaluate the repertoires. The most abundant DNA sequence in the deep sequencing data was defined as the immunodominant clone. CDR3 amino acid sequences were checked for sharing across subjects and were also compared against the VDJdb database and published repertoires. TCRdb reran the public reads through fastp at Q25 and MiXCR, keeping productive beta chains. Every entry covers one CDR3 protein and lists the most common genes and DNA from its rows. These V and J calls derive from TCRdb rather than the authors' analysis. This sample holds 130,000 or so distinct CDR3 sequences; less than 45% were observed only once. Roughly 8.9% of the sample lies in the top ten.

This TCR was recovered from a human donor in good health, serving as a control. The sample consisted of sorted CD4+, CD8+, or CD8+CD57+ T cells (not recorded which) from PBMCs.

Here the CDR3 is given as CSATNLQGTYGYTF. DNA sequence: TGCAGTGCAACCAACTTACAAGGGACCTATGGCTACACCTTC. The V and J segments used are TRBV20-1 and TRBJ1-2; the D gene is perhaps TRBD1, from 5 matching bases. The junction shows trimming of 6 bases on V and 4 bases on J, plus 18 bases between the germline ends. The CDR3, from cysteine to phenylalanine, totals 14 residues. The sequence is cut down to CDR3 DNA, 42 bases in frame from base 1. From the germline V gene (reference sequence), CDR1 is DFQATT and CDR2 is SNEGSKA.